This T cell receptor beta chain stems from a study of CD8+CD57+ T cells in acquired aplastic anemia. On the study more broadly: DNA from sorted CD4+ and CD8+ cells averaged around 3.5 ug. Approximately 10 million reads, on average, were obtained for CD4+ cells from healthy donors. Findings and caveats of the study: Patients were compared with controls for CD8+ Simpson's diversity, and no significant difference emerged. Approximately 27 CD8+ CDR3 sequences occurred in both the patients and the controls.

TCR beta VDJ and CDR3 were profiled, and genomic DNA was the template. One entry per CDR3 protein, called by TCRdb with MiXCR from the reads. Of a few hundred thousand distinct CDR3 sequences in the sample, under 65% are singletons; the top ten hold around 32%. This CDR3 spans 14 amino acids. Unmatched junction bases numbered 4, after V lost 3 bases and J lost 4 bases. Germline CDR1 reads SGDLS; CDR2 reads YYNGEE. This clonotype was observed at least ten times. Antigen specificity is unknown. The chain carries TRBV9 and TRBJ1-5; 7 nucleotides align to TRBD1. This clonotype was sampled from a human donor in good health. The specimen was sorted CD4+, CD8+, or CD8+CD57+ T cells (not recorded which) from PBMCs. Here the CDR3 reads CASSGQGGNQPQHF. The CDR3 bases are TGTGCCAGCAGCGGGCAGGGGGGAAATCAGCCCCAGCATTTT.